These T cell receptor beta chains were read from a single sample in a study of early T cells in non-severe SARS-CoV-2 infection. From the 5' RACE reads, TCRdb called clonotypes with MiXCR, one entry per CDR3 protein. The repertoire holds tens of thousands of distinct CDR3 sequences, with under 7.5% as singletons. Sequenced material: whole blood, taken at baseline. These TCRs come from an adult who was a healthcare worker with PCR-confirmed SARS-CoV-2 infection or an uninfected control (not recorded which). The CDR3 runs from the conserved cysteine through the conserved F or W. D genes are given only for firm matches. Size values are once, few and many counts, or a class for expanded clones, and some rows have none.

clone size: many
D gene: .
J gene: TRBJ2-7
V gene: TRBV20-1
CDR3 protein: CSASLYEQYF
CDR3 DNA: TGCAGTGCTAGCCTCTACGAGCAGTACTTC

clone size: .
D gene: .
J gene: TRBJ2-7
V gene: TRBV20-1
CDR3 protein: CSARDLAGEISYEQYF
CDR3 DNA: TGCAGTGCTAGAGATTTGGCAGGGGAGATATCCTACGAGCAGTACTTC

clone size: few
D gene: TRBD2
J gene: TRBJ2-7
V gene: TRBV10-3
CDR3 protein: CAISESSGGHSYEQYF
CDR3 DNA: TGTGCCATCAGTGAGTCGAGCGGGGGTCACAGCTACGAGCAGTACTTC

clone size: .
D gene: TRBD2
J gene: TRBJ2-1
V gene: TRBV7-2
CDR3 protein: CASSLEGLGNNEQFF
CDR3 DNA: TGTGCCAGCAGCTTAGAGGGACTAGGTAACAATGAGCAGTTCTTC

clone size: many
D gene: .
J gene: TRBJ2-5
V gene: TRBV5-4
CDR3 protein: CASSSRDTGLETQYF
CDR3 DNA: TGTGCCAGCAGCTCCCGGGACACAGGTTTAGAGACCCAGTACTTC

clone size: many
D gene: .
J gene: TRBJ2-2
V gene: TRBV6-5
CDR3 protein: CASSRSGSFGTGELFF
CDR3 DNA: TGTGCCAGCAGTCGATCCGGGTCCTTTGGCACCGGGGAGCTGTTTTTT

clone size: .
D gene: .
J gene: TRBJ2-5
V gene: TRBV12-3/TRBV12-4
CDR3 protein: CASSASGAETQYF
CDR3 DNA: TGTGCCAGCAGTGCCTCCGGGGCGGAGACCCAGTACTTC

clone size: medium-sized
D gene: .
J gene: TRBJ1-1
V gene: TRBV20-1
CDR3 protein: CSARADGMNTEAFF
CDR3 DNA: TGCAGTGCTAGGGCGGATGGGATGAACACTGAAGCTTTCTTT

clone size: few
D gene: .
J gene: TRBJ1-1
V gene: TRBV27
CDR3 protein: CASSFTGSEAFF
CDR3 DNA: TGTGCCAGCAGTTTCACAGGGTCTGAAGCTTTCTTT

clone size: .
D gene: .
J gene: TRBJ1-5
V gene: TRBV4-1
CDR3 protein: CASSQVIGRVVGNQPQHF
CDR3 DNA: TGCGCCAGCAGCCAAGTTATAGGCAGGGTTGTTGGCAATCAGCCCCAGCATTTT

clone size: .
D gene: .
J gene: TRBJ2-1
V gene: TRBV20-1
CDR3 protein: CSARLGYNEQFF
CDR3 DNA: TGCAGTGCTAGACTGGGCTACAATGAGCAGTTCTTC

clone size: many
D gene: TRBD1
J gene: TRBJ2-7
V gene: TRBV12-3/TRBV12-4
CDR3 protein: CASSSPGQASYEQYF
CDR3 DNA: TGTGCCAGCAGTTCTCCGGGACAGGCGTCCTACGAGCAGTACTTC

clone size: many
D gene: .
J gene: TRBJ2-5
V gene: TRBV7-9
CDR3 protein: CASSLAGLETQYF
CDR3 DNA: TGTGCCAGCAGCTTAGCGGGACTAGAGACCCAGTACTTC

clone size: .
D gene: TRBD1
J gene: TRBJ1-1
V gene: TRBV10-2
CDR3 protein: CASSEQGENTEAFF
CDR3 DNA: TGCGCCAGCAGTGAGCAGGGGGAAAACACTGAAGCTTTCTTT

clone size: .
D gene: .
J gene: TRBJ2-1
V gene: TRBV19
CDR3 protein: CASRRSNEQFF
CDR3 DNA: TGTGCCAGTAGGAGGTCCAATGAGCAGTTCTTC

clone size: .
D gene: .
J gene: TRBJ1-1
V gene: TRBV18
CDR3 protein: CASSPLAAGDTEAFF
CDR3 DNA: TGTGCCAGCTCACCACTTGCCGCGGGGGACACTGAAGCTTTCTTT

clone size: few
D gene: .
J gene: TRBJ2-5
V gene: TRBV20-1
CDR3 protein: CSARQGETQYF
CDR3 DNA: TGCAGTGCTAGACAGGGAGAGACCCAGTACTTC

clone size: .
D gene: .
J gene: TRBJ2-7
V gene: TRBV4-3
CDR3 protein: CASSQEATDTYEQYF
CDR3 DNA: TGCGCCAGCAGCCAAGAAGCTACGGATACCTACGAGCAGTACTTC

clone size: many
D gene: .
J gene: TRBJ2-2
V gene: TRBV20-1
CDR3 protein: CSARDRIRATGELFF
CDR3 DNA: TGCAGTGCTAGAGATAGGATCCGGGCCACCGGGGAGCTGTTTTTT

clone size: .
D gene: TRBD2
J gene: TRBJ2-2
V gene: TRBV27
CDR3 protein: CASSPRLAGAHFTGELFF
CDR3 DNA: TGTGCCAGCAGTCCACGACTAGCGGGGGCCCATTTCACCGGGGAGCTGTTTTTT

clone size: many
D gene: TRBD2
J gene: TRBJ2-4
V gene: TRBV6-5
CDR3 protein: CASRSLAGERAKNIQYF
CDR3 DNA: TGTGCCAGCAGATCCTTAGCGGGGGAGAGAGCCAAAAACATTCAGTACTTC

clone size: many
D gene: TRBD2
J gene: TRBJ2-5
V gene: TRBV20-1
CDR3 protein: CSASVAGAFQETQYF
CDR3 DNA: TGCAGTGCTAGTGTAGCGGGAGCCTTCCAAGAGACCCAGTACTTC

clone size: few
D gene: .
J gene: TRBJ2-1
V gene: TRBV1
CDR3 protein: CTSSRMPSGGAAEHNEQFF
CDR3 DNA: TGCACCAGCAGCCGAATGCCTAGCGGGGGGGCCGCCGAACACAATGAGCAGTTCTTC

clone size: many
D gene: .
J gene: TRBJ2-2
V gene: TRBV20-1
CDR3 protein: CSASDNSGGELFF
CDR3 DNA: TGCAGTGCTAGTGACAATTCGGGCGGGGAGCTGTTTTTT

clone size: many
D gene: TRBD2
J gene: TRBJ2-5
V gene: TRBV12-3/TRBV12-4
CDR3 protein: CASSPLAGGQETQYF
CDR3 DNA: TGTGCCAGCAGCCCACTAGCGGGGGGGCAAGAGACCCAGTACTTC

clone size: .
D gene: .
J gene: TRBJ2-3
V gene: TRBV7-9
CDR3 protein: CASSRGGAASTDTQYF
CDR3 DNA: TGTGCCAGCAGCCGAGGGGGGGCCGCGAGCACAGATACGCAGTATTTT

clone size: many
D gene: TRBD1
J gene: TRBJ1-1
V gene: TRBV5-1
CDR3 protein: CASSLRYPSGTGGQGTEAFF
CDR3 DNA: TGCGCCAGCAGCTTGCGGTATCCGTCCGGGACAGGGGGCCAGGGGACTGAAGCTTTCTTT

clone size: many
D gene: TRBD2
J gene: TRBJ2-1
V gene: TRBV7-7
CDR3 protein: CASSIGLAPDNEQFF
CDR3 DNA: TGTGCTAGCAGCATTGGACTAGCCCCGGACAATGAGCAGTTCTTC

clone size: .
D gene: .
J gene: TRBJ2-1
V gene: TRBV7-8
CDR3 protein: CASSLKRFEQFF
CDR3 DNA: TGTGCCAGCAGCTTAAAGCGGTTCGAGCAGTTCTTC

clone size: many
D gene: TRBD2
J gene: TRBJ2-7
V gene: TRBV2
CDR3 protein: CASSIGLAFYEQYF
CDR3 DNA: TGTGCCAGCAGTATAGGACTAGCTTTCTACGAGCAGTACTTC

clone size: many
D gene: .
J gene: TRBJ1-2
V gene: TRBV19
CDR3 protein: CASSISRLYGYTF
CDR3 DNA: TGTGCCAGTAGTATTTCCAGGTTGTATGGCTACACCTTC

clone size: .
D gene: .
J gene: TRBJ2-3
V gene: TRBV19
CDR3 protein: CASSNQGSSADTQYF
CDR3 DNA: TGTGCCAGTAGTAATCAGGGTTCTAGCGCAGATACGCAGTATTTT

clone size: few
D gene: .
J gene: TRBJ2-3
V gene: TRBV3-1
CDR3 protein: CASSHLSPYDTQYF
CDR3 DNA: TGTGCCAGCAGCCACCTTTCCCCCTATGATACGCAGTATTTT

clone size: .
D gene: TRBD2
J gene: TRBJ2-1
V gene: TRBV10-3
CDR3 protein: CAIGKAGGPSSFNEQFF
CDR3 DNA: TGTGCCATCGGAAAAGCGGGGGGCCCATCATCGTTCAATGAGCAGTTCTTC

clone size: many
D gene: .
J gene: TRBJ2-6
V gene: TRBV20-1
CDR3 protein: CSARRPPGHSGSGANVLTF
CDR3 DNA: TGCAGTGCCCGTAGGCCACCGGGACACTCAGGCTCTGGGGCCAACGTCCTGACTTTC

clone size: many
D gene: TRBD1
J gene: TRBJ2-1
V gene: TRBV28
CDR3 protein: CASRHGTGAYNEQFF
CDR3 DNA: TGTGCCAGCAGACACGGGACAGGGGCCTACAATGAGCAGTTCTTC

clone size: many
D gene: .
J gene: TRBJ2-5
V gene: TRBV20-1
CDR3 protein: CSAYTGTEETQYF
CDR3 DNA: TGCAGTGCATACACAGGGACCGAAGAGACCCAGTACTTC

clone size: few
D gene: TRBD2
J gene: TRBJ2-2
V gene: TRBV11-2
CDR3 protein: CASSSRGLAGVTGELFF
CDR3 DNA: TGTGCCAGCAGCTCAAGGGGACTAGCGGGAGTGACCGGGGAGCTGTTTTTT

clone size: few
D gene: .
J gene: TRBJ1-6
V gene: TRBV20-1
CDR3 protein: CSARVDGDNSPLHF
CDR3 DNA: TGCAGTGCTAGGGTGGACGGGGATAATTCACCCCTCCACTTT

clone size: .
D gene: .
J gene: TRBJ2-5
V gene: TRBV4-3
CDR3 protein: CASSQDLRGSETQYF
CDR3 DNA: TGCGCCAGCAGCCAAGATCTCCGCGGGTCGGAGACCCAGTACTTC

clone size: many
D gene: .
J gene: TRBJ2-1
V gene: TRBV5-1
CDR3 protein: CASSVGPYNEQFF
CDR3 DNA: TGCGCCAGCAGCGTGGGCCCGTACAATGAGCAGTTCTTC

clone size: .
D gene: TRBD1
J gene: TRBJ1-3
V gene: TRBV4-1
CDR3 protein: CASSQPGQRNTIYF
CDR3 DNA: TGCGCCAGCAGCCAACCGGGACAGAGAAACACCATATATTTT

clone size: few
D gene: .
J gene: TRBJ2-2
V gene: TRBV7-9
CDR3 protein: CASSYSGELFF
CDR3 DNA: TGTGCCAGCAGCTATTCCGGGGAGCTGTTTTTT

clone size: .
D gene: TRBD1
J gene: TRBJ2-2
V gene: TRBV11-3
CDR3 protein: CASSVGTGETGELFF
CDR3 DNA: TGTGCCAGCAGCGTCGGGACAGGGGAAACCGGGGAGCTGTTTTTT

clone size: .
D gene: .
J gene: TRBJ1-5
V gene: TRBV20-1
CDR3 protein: CSARMGDQPQHF
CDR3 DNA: TGCAGTGCGAGAATGGGAGATCAGCCCCAGCATTTT

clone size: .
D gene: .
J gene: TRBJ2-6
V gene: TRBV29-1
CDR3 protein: CSFRDSSGANVLTF
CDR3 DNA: TGCAGCTTTAGAGACAGCTCTGGGGCCAACGTCCTGACTTTC

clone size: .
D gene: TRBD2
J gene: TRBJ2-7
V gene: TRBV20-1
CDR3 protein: CSAYFSGRGLSYEQYF
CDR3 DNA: TGCAGTGCTTATTTTAGCGGGAGAGGCCTATCCTACGAGCAGTACTTC